The source of this T cell receptor (beta chain) is a study of neurological immune-mediated disorders. Notes on the study in general: HTLV-1-associated myelopathy ranked highest for TCR clonal expansion and multiple sclerosis lowest, beneath healthy controls. The absence of any CDR3 amino acid sequence shared by expanded clones across subjects suggests that repertoires were private in all groups.

The sample holds many counts of this clonotype. Its specificity is unknown. Each TCR transcript was tagged with a 10-nucleotide random UMI during 5'RACE. MiXCR was run by TCRdb on the 5' RACE reads, yielding one entry per CDR3 protein. The sample records over 50,000 distinct CDR3 sequences, around 3.3% being singletons. Germline CDR1 is SEHNR and CDR2 is FQNEAQ (reference sequence). The CDR3 has 14 residues. V dropped 5 bases and J dropped 6; count of bases not matched to a gene: 10. This chain uses TRBV7-9 with TRBJ2-7; 7 bases are shared with TRBD2. This TCR came from a man aged 40-49 years with multiple sclerosis. Sequenced material: PBMCs. The CDR3 is CASSLGGSVLEQYF. As DNA, the CDR3 is TGTGCCAGCAGCCTCGGGGGGTCCGTCCTCGAGCAGTACTTC.